The clone carrying this TCR beta chain has just a few counts. Its antigen remains unidentified. This entry is derived from a study of T cell repertoires in cytomegalovirus infection. V was clipped by 0 bases and J by 2 bases, with 4 bases between them. Germline V gene data show CDR1 as MGHDK and CDR2 as SYGVNS. This CDR3 has 13 amino acids. From the reads, TCRdb called clonotypes with MiXCR, one entry per CDR3 protein. The sample lists more than 75,000 distinct CDR3 sequences, 25% to 30% occurring once. The TCR was taken from a human donor in good health (CMV status not recorded). Some clones in this sample may be carry-over from other donors' samples. The chain combines TRBV25-1 with TRBJ1-2; no clear D. Sequenced here: CD8+ T cells from cultured PBMCs, sampled from culture after CMV antigen stimulation. This CDR3 reads CASSEYMNYGYTF. The CDR3 DNA reads TGTGCCAGCAGTGAATATATGAACTATGGCTACACCTTC.